This T cell receptor (beta chain) was sequenced in a study of cytomegalovirus exposure and HLA in healthy donors. Study-wide results and caveats: Usually a TCR sequence was rare, but some public TCRs were found in many donors.

Germline loops: CDR1 KGHSH, CDR2 LQKENI. The CDR3 length is 14 residues. Trimming at V came to 5 bases and at J to 6 bases, leaving 6 bases not matched to a gene. The method was immunoSEQ multiplex PCR; TCRdb's version includes in-frame clones alone and lacks a portion of them. Of about 330,000 clones in the sample, more than 80% were seen once. Concerning this clone itself: Antigen specificity is unknown.

This chain uses TRBV18 with TRBJ1-5; 8 bases map to TRBD1. The sample consisted of PBMCs. This sequence originates from a woman between 18 and 29 years old in good health and CMV-seronegative. The CDR3, as DNA: TGTGCCAGCTCAGTGGGACAGGTCAGTCAGCCCCAGCATTTT. This encodes CASSVGQVSQPQHF.